Reported below is one TCR beta chain. The data are from a study of control samples from healthy donors and cancer patients. Clones were read by immunoSEQ multiplex PCR, and TCRdb kept only the in-frame ones, dropping some. The sample includes fewer than 40,000 clones, approximately 93% seen only once; the top ten take over 1.5%. CDR1 is SGHRS, CDR2 YFSETQ, per germline. The V and J ends lost 4 bases and 8 bases, in that order; junction bases with no gene match: 9. This CDR3 contains 16 residues. The chain combines TRBV5-1 with TRBJ2-2; 12 nucleotides match TRBD2. Sample: PBMCs. The sequence came from a man aged 40-49 years with colorectal cancer. The CDR3 loop is CASSPGLAGTPGELFF. The CDR3 DNA reads TGCGCCAGCAGCCCCGGACTAGCGGGGACGCCAGGGGAGCTGTTTTTT.